A selection of T cell receptor beta chains follows, all from one sample in a study of shared clonotypes between healthy human individuals. The assay was immunoSEQ multiplex PCR, and TCRdb's table has in-frame clones only and misses some. This sample carries 400,000 to 600,000 clones, over 75% of them seen once, and the ten largest clones take around an eighth. Sequenced: PBMCs. Receptor source: a woman aged 40 to 55 in good health. Some clones in this sample may be carry-over from other donors' samples. Each CDR3 is given with its conserved first and last residue. D genes are given only for firm matches. Clone size, where shown, is once, few, many, or a class for clones that have expanded.

D	V	size	J	DNA	CDR3
.	TRBV9	once	TRBJ2-1	TGTGCCAGCAGTCAGCGAGACTCCTACAATGAGCAGTTCTTC	CASSQRDSYNEQFF
.	TRBV2	.	TRBJ2-7	TGTGCCAGCAGCCCCGCCGGGGCCCCCTACGAGCAGTACTTC	CASSPAGAPYEQYF
.	TRBV7-3	.	TRBJ1-5	TGTGCCAGCAGCCAGGATGGACAGCCTAACCAGCCCCAGCATTTT	CASSQDGQPNQPQHF
.	TRBV5-1	.	TRBJ2-7	TGCGCCAGCAGCTGGGGGACGGGCTACGAGCAGTACTTC	CASSWGTGYEQYF
TRBD1	TRBV19	.	TRBJ2-7	TGTGCCAGTAGTATAATGGACAGGGGGTCCTACGAGCAGTACTTC	CASSIMDRGSYEQYF
.	TRBV5-5	.	TRBJ1-2	TGTGCCAGCAGCTTCGGACAGAGGGGCTATGGCTACACCTTC	CASSFGQRGYGYTF
TRBD2	TRBV28	.	TRBJ2-7	TGTGCCAGCAGTTTGTGGGCTAGCGGGAGAGACGAGCAGTACTTC	CASSLWASGRDEQYF
.	TRBV5-1	few	TRBJ1-1	TGCGCCAGCAGCTTGGGACAGAGGAACACTGAAGCTTTCTTT	CASSLGQRNTEAFF
TRBD2	TRBV2	.	TRBJ2-7	TGTGCCAGCAGTGAGACTAGCGCGAGATACGAGCAGTACTTC	CASSETSARYEQYF
TRBD1	TRBV15	once	TRBJ2-7	TGTGCCACCAGCGGGGACAGGGTGTCCTACGAGCAGTACTTC	CATSGDRVSYEQYF
.	TRBV9	.	TRBJ2-2	TGTGCCAGCAGCGTATGGCACCAGAACACCGGGGAGCTGTTTTTT	CASSVWHQNTGELFF
.	TRBV15	.	TRBJ1-2	TGTGCCACCAGCAGAGGTCCGGGCCAAAACTATGGCTACACCTTC	CATSRGPGQNYGYTF
TRBD2	TRBV5-3	.	TRBJ2-7	TGTGCCAGAACCCCACCCTGGGCTAGCGGGAGCGCCCACGAGCAGTACTTC	CARTPPWASGSAHEQYF
.	TRBV28	.	TRBJ1-1	TGTGCCAGCAGAGGAGCGGACACGGGGACTGAAGCTTTCTTT	CASRGADTGTEAFF
.	TRBV7-8	.	TRBJ2-5	TGTGCCAGCAGCTTAAGGGGGTCCCTACAAGAGACCCAGTACTTC	CASSLRGSLQETQYF
.	TRBV5-4	.	TRBJ2-7	TGTGCCAGCAGAGCCGGGCAGGGCCATGGCTCCGAGCAGTACTTC	CASRAGQGHGSEQYF
.	TRBV5-5	.	TRBJ2-3	TGTGCCAGCAGCTTGGACGGTTCTAGCACAGATACGCAGTATTTT	CASSLDGSSTDTQYF
TRBD1	TRBV6-1	.	TRBJ1-2	TGTGCCAGCAGTGAAACGACAGGGGCCTATGGCTACACCTTC	CASSETTGAYGYTF
.	TRBV7-9	.	TRBJ1-5	TGTGCCAGCAGCTTAAGGAGCAATCAGCCCCAGCATTTT	CASSLRSNQPQHF
.	TRBV27	.	TRBJ1-1	TGTGCCAGTAGGGTGGGCGCTGAAGCTTTCTTT	CASRVGAEAFF
.	TRBV11-2	.	TRBJ2-1	TGTGCCAGCAGCGGAACAAATCCCCCGTACAATGAGCAGTTCTTC	CASSGTNPPYNEQFF
.	TRBV27	.	TRBJ2-3	TGTGCCAGCAGTTCCCTTGAGCGCAGGGTTACCACAGATACGCAGTATTTT	CASSSLERRVTTDTQYF
.	TRBV27	.	TRBJ2-5	TGTGCCAGCAGTTTCGGGAGGGGGCTGGCAGAGACCCAGTACTTC	CASSFGRGLAETQYF
TRBD1	TRBV30	once	TRBJ2-7	TGTGCCTGGAGTGTTTTCTTCGGGACAGGGGAATACGAGCAGTACTTC	CAWSVFFGTGEYEQYF
TRBD1	TRBV27	.	TRBJ2-3	TGTGCCAGCAGTCCCTCACGGGACAGCAGCGGGCAGTATTTT	CASSPSRDSSGQYF
TRBD2	TRBV5-6	.	TRBJ2-5	TGTGCCAGCAGCCCCAGACTAGCGGGAGGACAAGAGACCCAGTACTTC	CASSPRLAGGQETQYF
TRBD2	TRBV5-4	once	TRBJ2-7	TGTGCCAGCAGCGCCGCCGGGACTAGTCGATCGCAGTACTTC	CASSAAGTSRSQYF
TRBD1	TRBV9	.	TRBJ2-1	TGTGCCAGCAGCGTCCAGGGGGCTACCTATGAGCAGTTCTTC	CASSVQGATYEQFF
.	TRBV6-6	.	TRBJ1-5	TGTGCCAGCAGCCACGACATGAGGCAAAATCAGCCCCAGCATTTT	CASSHDMRQNQPQHF
.	TRBV2	.	TRBJ2-1	TGTGCCAGCAACCTCGACCTAGGCGATGAGCAGTTCTTC	CASNLDLGDEQFF
.	TRBV6-6	.	TRBJ2-7	TGTGCCAGCAGAGAGCTCCTAGGTCCCTACGAGCAGTACTTC	CASRELLGPYEQYF
TRBD1	TRBV28	.	TRBJ1-2	TGTGCCAGCAGTTCGGGACAGGGGGACTATGGCTACACCTTC	CASSSGQGDYGYTF
.	TRBV25-1	.	TRBJ1-6	TGTGCCAGCAGTGACCATTCCAGGGGTAATTCACCCCTCCACTTT	CASSDHSRGNSPLHF
.	TRBV12-5	.	TRBJ2-1	TGTGCTAGTGGTTTGGTACTCTCGGGAGATTTGAATGAGCAGTTCTTC	CASGLVLSGDLNEQFF
.	TRBV6-6	.	TRBJ2-3	TGTGCCAGCAGCTCCGACAGGAACCCAGATACGCAGTATTTT	CASSSDRNPDTQYF
TRBD1	TRBV18	.	TRBJ1-3	TGTGCCAGCTCACAGGACAGGAGAAACACCATATATTTT	CASSQDRRNTIYF
.	TRBV18	.	TRBJ1-4	TGTGCCAGCTCGGCTTCAGGGCAGATGAGCGAAAAACTGTTTTTT	CASSASGQMSEKLFF
.	TRBV29-1	.	TRBJ1-1	TGCAGTGTATTGAACACTGAAGCTTTCTTT	CSVLNTEAFF
TRBD1	TRBV4-2	once	TRBJ2-7	TGTGCCAGCAGCCAAGAGGAGGCGACAGGGGCCTACGAGCAGTACTTC	CASSQEEATGAYEQYF
.	TRBV19	.	TRBJ1-1	TGTGCCAGTAGTCCAGAAAGACAGAGGAACACTGAAGCTTTCTTT	CASSPERQRNTEAFF
TRBD2	TRBV27	.	TRBJ2-3	TGTGCCAGCAGTCCCGGACTAGCGGGTACAATTATTACGCAGTATTTT	CASSPGLAGTIITQYF
TRBD1	TRBV7-8	.	TRBJ1-5	TGTGCCAGCAGCGCGGGACAGGGTGACAATCAGCCCCAGCATTTT	CASSAGQGDNQPQHF
.	TRBV7-9	.	TRBJ2-7	TGTGCCAGCAGCTCCTGGACACCGGGATTCTACGAGCAGTACTTC	CASSSWTPGFYEQYF
.	TRBV2	.	TRBJ2-1	TGTGCCAGCAATACAGGGATAGGCGATGAGCAGTTCTTC	CASNTGIGDEQFF
TRBD2	TRBV11-2	.	TRBJ2-1	TGTGCCAGCAGAGGACTAGCGGGTACCTCCTACAATGAGCAGTTCTTC	CASRGLAGTSYNEQFF
TRBD2	TRBV6-5	.	TRBJ2-7	TGTGCCAGCAGTGGCGGGACTAGCGGCTACGAGCAGTACTTC	CASSGGTSGYEQYF
.	TRBV5-4	.	TRBJ2-1	TGTGCCAGCAGCTTGGGGCTAGTTGTACACAATGAGCAGTTCTTC	CASSLGLVVHNEQFF
.	TRBV7-8	many	TRBJ2-7	TGTGCCAGCAGCCAGGGGGGCCCCCGAGACGAGCAGTACTTC	CASSQGGPRDEQYF
.	TRBV10-2	many	TRBJ2-1	TGCGCCAGCAGTGTCGCAGGTCGGCAGTTCTTC	CASSVAGRQFF
.	TRBV9	.	TRBJ1-2	TGTGCCAGCAGCGTAGCCCCATCAGTTGGCTACACCTTC	CASSVAPSVGYTF
.	TRBV2	.	TRBJ2-1	TGTGCCAGCAGTGAAAGGGCCTTGGAGTACAATGAGCAGTTCTTC	CASSERALEYNEQFF
.	TRBV10-1	.	TRBJ2-7	TGCGCCAGCAGTGAATGGAACTCCTACGAGCAGTACTTC	CASSEWNSYEQYF
.	TRBV11-2	few	TRBJ2-2	TGTGCCAGCAGCTTAGATCGCACCGGGGAGCTGTTTTTT	CASSLDRTGELFF
TRBD1	TRBV9	.	TRBJ2-5	TGTGCCAGCAGCGTAGTAGGGACAGGGGAAGAGACCCAGTACTTC	CASSVVGTGEETQYF
TRBD1	TRBV29-1	.	TRBJ1-1	TGCAGCGCCCAGGGACAGCTGAACACTGAAGCTTTCTTT	CSAQGQLNTEAFF
.	TRBV6-6	once	TRBJ2-7	TGTGCCAGCAGTAAACAGCAGGGGAATAGCGGCTACGAGCAGTACTTC	CASSKQQGNSGYEQYF
TRBD1	TRBV25-1	.	TRBJ1-1	TGTGCCAGCAGAGCCGGGACAGGGGGCACAACTGAAGCTTTCTTT	CASRAGTGGTTEAFF
.	TRBV15	.	TRBJ2-5	TGTGCCACCAGCAGAGTAGTGGAAGAGACCCAGTACTTC	CATSRVVEETQYF
.	TRBV28	few	TRBJ2-7	TGTGCCAGCAGACGTAGCGGAAGCTCCTACGAGCAGTACTTC	CASRRSGSSYEQYF